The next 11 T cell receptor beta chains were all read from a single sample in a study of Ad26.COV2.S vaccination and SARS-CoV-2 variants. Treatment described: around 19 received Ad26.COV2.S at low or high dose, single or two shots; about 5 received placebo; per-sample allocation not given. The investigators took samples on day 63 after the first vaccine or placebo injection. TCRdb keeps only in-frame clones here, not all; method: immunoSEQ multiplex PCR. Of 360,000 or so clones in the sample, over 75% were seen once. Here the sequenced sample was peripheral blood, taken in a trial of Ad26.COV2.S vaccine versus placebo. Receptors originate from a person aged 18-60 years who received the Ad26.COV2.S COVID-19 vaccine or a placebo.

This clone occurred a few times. The CDR3 DNA follows: TGTGCCAGCAGCTGGGCCATTGGGCTAGCGGGAGGGTACAATGAGCAGTTCTTC. Amino acid sequence: CASSWAIGLAGGYNEQFF. This sequence joins TRBV5-4 and TRBJ2-1; 12 nucleotides agree with TRBD2. The germline gives CDR1 SGHNT, CDR2 YYREEE (reference sequence). The V and J ends lost 3 bases and 4 bases, in that order; junction bases with no gene match: 11. The CDR3 runs to 18 residues. The whole variable domain, remainder taken from reference TRBV5-4 and TRBJ2-1, is ETGVTQSPTHLIKTRGQQVTLRCSSQSGHNTVSWYQQALGQGPQFIFQYYREEENGRGNFPPRFSGLQFPNYSSELNVNALELDDSALYLCASSWAIGLAGGYNEQFFGPGTRLTVL.

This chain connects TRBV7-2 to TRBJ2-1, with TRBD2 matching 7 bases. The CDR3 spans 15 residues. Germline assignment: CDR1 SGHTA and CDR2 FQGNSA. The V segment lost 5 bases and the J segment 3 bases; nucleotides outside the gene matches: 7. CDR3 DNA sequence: TGTGCCAGCAGCCCGAGGACTAGGGGCTACAATGAGCAGTTCTTC. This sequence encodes CASSPRTRGYNEQFF.

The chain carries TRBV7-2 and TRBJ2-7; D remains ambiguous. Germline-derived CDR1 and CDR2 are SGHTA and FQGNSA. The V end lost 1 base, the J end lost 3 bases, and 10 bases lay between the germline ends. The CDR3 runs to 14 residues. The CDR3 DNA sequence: TGTGCCAGCAGCTTAGTTGGGTCTAACTACGAGCAGTACTTC. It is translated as CASSLVGSNYEQYF.

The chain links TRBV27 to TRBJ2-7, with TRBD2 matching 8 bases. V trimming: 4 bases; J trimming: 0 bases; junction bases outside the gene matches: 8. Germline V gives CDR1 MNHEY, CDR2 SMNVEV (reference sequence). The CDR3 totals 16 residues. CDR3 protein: CASSSTTSASSYEQYF. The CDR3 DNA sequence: TGTGCCAGCAGTTCCACGACTAGCGCGAGCTCCTACGAGCAGTACTTC.

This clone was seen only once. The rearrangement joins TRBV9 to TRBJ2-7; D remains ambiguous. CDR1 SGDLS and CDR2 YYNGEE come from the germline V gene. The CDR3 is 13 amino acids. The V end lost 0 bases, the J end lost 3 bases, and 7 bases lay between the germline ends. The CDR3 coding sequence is TGTGCCAGCAGCGTAGCTGGGGACTACGAGCAGTACTTC. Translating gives CASSVAGDYEQYF.

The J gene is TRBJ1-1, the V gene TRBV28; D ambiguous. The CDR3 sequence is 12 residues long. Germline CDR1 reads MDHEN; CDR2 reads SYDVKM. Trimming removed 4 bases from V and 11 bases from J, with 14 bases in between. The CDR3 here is CASSSPTVGAFF. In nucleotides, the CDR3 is TGTGCCAGCAGTTCTCCGACTGTGGGGGCTTTCTTT.

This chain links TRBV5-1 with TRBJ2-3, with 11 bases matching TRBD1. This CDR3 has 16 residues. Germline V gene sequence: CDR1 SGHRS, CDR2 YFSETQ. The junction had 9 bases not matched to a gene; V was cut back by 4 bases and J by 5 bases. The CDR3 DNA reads TGCGCCAGCAGCCTCGGACAGGGGGCGCGGGGAGATACGCAGTATTTT. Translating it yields CASSLGQGARGDTQYF.

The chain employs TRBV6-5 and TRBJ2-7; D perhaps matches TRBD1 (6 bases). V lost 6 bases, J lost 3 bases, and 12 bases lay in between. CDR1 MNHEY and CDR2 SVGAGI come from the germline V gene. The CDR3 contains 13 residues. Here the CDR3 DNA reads TGTGCCAGCAGGAGACAGGTTCGCTACGAGCAGTACTTC. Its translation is CASRRQVRYEQYF.

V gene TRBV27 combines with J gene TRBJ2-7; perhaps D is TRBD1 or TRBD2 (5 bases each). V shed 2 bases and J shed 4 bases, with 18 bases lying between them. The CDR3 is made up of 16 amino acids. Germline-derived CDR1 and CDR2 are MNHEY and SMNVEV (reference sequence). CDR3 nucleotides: TGTGCCAGCAGTTTAGATGGGTGGGGGATTGGTTACGAGCAGTACTTC. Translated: CASSLDGWGIGYEQYF.

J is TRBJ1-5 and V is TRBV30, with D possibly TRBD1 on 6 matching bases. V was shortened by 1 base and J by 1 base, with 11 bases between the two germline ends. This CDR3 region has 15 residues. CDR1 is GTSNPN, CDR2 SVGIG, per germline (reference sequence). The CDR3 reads CAWSDRGTSNQPQHF. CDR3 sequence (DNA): TGTGCCTGGAGTGATCGGGGGACAAGCAATCAGCCCCAGCATTTT.

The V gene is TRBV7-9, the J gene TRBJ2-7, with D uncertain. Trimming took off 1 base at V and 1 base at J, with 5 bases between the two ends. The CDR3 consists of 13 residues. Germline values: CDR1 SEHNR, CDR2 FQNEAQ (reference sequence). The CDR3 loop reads CASSLGVSYEQYF. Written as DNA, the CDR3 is TGTGCCAGCAGCTTAGGGGTTTCCTACGAGCAGTACTTC.